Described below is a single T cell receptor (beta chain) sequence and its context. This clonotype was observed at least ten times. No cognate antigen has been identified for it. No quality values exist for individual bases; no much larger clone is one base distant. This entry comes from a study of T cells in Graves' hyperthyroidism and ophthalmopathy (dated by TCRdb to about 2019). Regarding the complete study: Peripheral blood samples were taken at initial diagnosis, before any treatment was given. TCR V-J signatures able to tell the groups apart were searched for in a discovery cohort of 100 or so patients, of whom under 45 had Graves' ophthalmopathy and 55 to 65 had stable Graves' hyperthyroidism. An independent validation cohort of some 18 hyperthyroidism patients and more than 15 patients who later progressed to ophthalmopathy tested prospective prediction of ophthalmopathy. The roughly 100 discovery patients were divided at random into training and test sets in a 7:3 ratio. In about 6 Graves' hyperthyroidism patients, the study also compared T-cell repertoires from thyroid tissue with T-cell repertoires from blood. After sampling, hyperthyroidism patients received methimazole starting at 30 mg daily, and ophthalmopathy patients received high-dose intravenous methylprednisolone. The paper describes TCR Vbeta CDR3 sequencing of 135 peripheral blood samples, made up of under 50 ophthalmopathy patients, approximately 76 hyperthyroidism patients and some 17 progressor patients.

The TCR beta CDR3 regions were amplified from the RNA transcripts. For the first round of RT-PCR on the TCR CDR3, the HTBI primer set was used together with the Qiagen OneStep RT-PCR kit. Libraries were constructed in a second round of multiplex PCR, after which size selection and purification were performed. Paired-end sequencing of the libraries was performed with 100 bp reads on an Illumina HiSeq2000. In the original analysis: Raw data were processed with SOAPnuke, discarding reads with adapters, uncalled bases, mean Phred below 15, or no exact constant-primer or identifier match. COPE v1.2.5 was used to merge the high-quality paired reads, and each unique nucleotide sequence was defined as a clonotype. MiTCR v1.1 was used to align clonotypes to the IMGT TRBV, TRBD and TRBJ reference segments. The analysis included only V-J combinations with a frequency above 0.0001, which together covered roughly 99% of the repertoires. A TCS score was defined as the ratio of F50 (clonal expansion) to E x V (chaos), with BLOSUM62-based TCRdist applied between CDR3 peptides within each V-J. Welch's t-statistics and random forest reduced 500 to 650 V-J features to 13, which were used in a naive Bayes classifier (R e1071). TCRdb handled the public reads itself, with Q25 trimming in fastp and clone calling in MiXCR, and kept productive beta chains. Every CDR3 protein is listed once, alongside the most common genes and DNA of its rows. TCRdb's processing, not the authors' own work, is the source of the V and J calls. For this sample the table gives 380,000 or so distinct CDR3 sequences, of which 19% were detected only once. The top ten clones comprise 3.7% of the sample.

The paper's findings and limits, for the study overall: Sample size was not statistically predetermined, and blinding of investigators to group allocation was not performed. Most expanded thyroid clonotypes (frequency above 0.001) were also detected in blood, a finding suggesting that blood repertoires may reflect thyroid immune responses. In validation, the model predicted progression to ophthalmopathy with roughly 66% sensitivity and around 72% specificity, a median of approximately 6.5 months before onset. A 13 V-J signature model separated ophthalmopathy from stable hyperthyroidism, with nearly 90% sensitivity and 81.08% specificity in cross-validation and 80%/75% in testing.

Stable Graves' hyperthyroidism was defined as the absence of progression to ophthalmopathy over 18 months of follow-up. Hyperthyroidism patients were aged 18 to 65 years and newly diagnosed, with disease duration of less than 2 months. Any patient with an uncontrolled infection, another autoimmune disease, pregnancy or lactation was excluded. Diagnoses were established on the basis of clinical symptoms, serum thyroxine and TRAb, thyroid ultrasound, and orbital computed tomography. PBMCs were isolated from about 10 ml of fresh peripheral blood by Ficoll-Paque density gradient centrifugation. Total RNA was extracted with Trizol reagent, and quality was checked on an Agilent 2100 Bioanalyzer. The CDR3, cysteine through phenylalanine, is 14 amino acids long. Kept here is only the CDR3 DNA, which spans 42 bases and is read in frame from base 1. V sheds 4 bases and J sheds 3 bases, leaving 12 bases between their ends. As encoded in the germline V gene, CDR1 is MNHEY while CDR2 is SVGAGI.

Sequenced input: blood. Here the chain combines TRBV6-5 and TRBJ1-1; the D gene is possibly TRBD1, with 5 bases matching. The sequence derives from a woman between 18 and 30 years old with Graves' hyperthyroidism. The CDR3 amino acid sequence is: CASSFRGVDTEAFF. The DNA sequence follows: TGTGCCAGCAGTTTCCGGGGGGTGGACACTGAAGCTTTCTTT.